A selection of T cell receptor beta chains follows, all from one sample in a study of radiation and T cells in renal cell carcinoma. Here immunoSEQ multiplex PCR was the method, and the copy in TCRdb shows in-frame clones only, minus some. Of under 150,000 clones in the sample, more than 80% were seen once. Sequencing used blood, obtained from a patient whose treatment included radiotherapy and nephrectomy. The receptors shown here come from a woman aged 55-75 years with renal cell carcinoma. The conserved cysteine and the conserved F or W are not part of the CDR3 here. D genes are given only for firm matches. Where a row states a size, it is once, few, many or the class of an expanded clone; other rows omit it.

NA NA TRBD1 TRBV6-5 ASIGTGNYEQY
TRBJ1-1 NA NA TRBV9 ASSVVTGRPTEAF
TRBJ1-2 once NA TRBV6-1 ASSEDRRVRGYT
TRBJ1-5 NA NA TRBV7-2 ASSPRGGSNQPQH
TRBJ2-5 NA NA TRBV28 ASSSAERTVKETQY
TRBJ2-7 once TRBD2 TRBV5-8 ASSTRTSYEQY
TRBJ2-7 NA NA TRBV28 ASSRQVGDEQY
TRBJ2-1 NA TRBD1 TRBV4-3 ASSQGLGETGVADPRYNEQF
TRBJ2-1 NA TRBD2 TRBV28 ATREGTPYNEQF
TRBJ2-7 once TRBD2 TRBV9 ASSVSGTSGGYEQY
TRBJ1-1 NA NA TRBV6-5 ASGTGLEAF
TRBJ1-3 NA NA TRBV6-6 ASSRHREEGNTIY
TRBJ2-7 once TRBD1 TRBV7-3 ASSLRYGTGVEQY
TRBJ2-5 NA NA TRBV21-1 ASSTGPRVTQY
TRBJ2-7 NA NA TRBV11-2 ASSRYEQY
TRBJ2-5 NA TRBD1 TRBV5-1 ASSSYPGGQETQY
TRBJ1-1 NA NA TRBV6-5 ASGWGTSTEAF
TRBJ2-7 NA NA TRBV7-9 ASRGALYEQY
TRBJ1-1 few TRBD1 TRBV6-6 ASTGTGTEAF
TRBJ1-1 many NA TRBV28 ASSYDRLPNTEAF
TRBJ1-2 NA TRBD1 TRBV2 ASSAGPGGGYT
TRBJ2-7 NA NA TRBV7-2 ASAGRGPYEQY
TRBJ1-2 NA NA TRBV19 ASSIRRQGLNYGYT
TRBJ2-7 once TRBD2 TRBV27 ASSFNSGGPYEQY